This T cell receptor (beta chain) was captured by sequencing in a study of beta chain features in type 1 diabetes. Study results and limitations: Individuals with type 1 diabetes displayed fewer insertions and more deletions at VDJ junctions. cDNA-based reads could over-represent cells with high TCR expression. Type 1 diabetes patients showed a moderate but significant shortening of TCRB CDR3s in all four CD4+ subsets.

This clone was seen only a few times. Its specificity is not known. Each donor gave one heparinised blood draw averaging around 120 mL. Via the markers CD45RO/CCR7/CD25/CD127/CD95/CD27, stem cell-like memory, regulatory, central memory and naive CD4+ cells were sorted. Isolated RNA was reverse transcribed in full, so expressed TCRB transcripts were sequenced. Measured with immunoSEQ multiplex PCR; TCRdb has only the in-frame clones, and not every one. Of about 370,000 clones listed, 9.6% were seen once; the top ten hold around 0.66%. V lost 2 bases to trimming and J lost 5 bases, with 19 bases between them. The CDR3 has 17 residues. Looked up from germline, CDR1 is MNHEY and CDR2 is SMNVEV (reference sequence).

This clonotype was sampled from a young man with type 1 diabetes. The V call is TRBV27, the J call TRBJ2-1; possibly TRBD2 for D (6 bases). Sequenced input: central memory CD4+ T cells from blood. The CDR3 DNA is TGTGCCAGCAGTTTAGATGGGGTCCGGAGGGTCCACAATGAGCAGTTCTTC. Translated, it gives CASSLDGVRRVHNEQFF.